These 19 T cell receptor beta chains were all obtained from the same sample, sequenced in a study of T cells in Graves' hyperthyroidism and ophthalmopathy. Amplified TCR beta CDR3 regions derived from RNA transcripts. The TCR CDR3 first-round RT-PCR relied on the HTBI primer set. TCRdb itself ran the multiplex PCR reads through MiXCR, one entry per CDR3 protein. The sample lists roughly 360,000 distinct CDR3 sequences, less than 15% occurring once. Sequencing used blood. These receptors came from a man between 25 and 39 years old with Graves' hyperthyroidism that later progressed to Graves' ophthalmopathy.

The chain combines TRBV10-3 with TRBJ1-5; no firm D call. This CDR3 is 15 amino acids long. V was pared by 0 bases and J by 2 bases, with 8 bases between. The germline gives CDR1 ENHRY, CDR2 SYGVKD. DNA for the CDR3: TGTGCCATCAGTGAGTCGATAGATGGCAATCAGCCCCAGCATTTT. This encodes CAISESIDGNQPQHF.

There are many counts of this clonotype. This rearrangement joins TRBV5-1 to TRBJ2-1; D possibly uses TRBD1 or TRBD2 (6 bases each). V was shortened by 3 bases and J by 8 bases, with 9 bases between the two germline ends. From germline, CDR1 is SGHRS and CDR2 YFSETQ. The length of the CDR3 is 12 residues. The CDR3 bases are TGCGCCAGCAGCTGGGGGGCCGATGAGCAGTTCTTC. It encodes CASSWGADEQFF.

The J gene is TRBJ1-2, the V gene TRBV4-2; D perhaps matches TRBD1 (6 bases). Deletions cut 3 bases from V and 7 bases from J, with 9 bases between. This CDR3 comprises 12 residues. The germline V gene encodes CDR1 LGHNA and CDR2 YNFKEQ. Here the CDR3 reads CASSQTGGGYTF. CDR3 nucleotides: TGTGCCAGCAGCCAGACAGGAGGTGGCTACACCTTC.

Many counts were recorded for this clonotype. The DNA of the CDR3 is TGTGCCAGCAGTGCATCGCGGGTCACAGATACGCAGTATTTT. Protein product: CASSASRVTDTQYF. The chain employs TRBV2 and TRBJ2-3; perhaps TRBD2 as D (5 bases). CDR1 is SNHLY and CDR2 is FYNNEI in the germline V gene. V gave up 4 bases and J gave up 2 bases, with 10 bases separating them. This CDR3 has 14 amino acids.

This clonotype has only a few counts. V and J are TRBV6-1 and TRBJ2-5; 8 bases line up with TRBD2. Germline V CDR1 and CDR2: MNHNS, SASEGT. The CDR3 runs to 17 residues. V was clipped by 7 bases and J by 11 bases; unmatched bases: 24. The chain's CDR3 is CASIHSWPPGLARYQYF. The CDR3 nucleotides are TGTGCCAGCATCCATTCTTGGCCGCCCGGACTAGCTAGATATCAGTACTTC.

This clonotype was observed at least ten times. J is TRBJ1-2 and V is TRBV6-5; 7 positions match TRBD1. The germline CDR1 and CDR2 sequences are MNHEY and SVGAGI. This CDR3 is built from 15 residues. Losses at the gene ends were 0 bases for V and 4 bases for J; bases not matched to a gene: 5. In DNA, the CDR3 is TGTGCCAGCAGTTACTCGCGCAGGGGGATCTATGGCTACACCTTC. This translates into CASSYSRRGIYGYTF.

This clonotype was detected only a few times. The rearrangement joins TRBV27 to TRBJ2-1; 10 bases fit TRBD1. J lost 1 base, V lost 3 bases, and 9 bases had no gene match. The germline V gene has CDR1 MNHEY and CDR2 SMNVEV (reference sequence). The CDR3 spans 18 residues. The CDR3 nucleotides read TGTGCCAGCAGTTTTTCCGGACAGGGGGGCCTTTCCTACAATGAGCAGTTCTTC. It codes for CASSFSGQGGLSYNEQFF.

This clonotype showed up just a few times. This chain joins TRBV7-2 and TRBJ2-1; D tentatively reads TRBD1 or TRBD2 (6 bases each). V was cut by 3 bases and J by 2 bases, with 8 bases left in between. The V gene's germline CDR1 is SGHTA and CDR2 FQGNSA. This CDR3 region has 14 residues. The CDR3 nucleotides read TGTGCCAGCAGCTTTGGGGGGCCCTACAATGAGCAGTTCTTC. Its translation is CASSFGGPYNEQFF.

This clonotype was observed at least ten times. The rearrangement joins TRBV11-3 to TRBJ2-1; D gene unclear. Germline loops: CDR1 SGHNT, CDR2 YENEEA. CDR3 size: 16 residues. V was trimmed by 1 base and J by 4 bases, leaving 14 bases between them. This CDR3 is CASSLAGGVRYNEQFF. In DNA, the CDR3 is TGTGCCAGCAGCTTAGCTGGTGGGGTCCGATACAATGAGCAGTTCTTC.

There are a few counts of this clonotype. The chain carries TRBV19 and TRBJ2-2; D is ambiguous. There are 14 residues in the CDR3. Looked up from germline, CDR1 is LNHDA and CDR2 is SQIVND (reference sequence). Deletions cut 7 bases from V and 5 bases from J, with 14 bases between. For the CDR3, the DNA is TGTGCCAGTACGTCGTCGGGTTTAACCGGGGAGCTGTTTTTT. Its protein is CASTSSGLTGELFF.

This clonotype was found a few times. The CDR3 region is CASSPKNRDVAGYTF. The CDR3 DNA sequence: TGTGCCAGCAGCCCTAAAAACCGGGACGTCGCAGGCTACACCTTC. The chain carries TRBV27 and TRBJ1-2; TRBD1 is a possible D gene (5 bases). V was trimmed by 6 bases and J by 8 bases, leaving 22 bases between them. Germline CDR1 is MNHEY and CDR2 is SMNVEV (reference sequence). The CDR3 runs 15 residues.

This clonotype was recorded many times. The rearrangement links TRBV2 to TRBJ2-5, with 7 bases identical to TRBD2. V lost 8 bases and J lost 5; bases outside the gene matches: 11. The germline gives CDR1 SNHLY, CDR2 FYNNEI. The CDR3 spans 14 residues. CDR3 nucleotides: TGTGCCAGCCAACCCTCAGCCGGGGGGGAGACCCAGTACTTC. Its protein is CASQPSAGGETQYF.

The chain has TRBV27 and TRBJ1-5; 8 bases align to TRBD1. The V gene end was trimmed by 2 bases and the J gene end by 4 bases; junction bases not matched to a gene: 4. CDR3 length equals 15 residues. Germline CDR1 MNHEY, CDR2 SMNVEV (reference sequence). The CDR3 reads CASSLGTGTNQPQHF. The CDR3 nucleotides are TGTGCCAGCAGTTTAGGGACAGGCACTAATCAGCCCCAGCATTTT.

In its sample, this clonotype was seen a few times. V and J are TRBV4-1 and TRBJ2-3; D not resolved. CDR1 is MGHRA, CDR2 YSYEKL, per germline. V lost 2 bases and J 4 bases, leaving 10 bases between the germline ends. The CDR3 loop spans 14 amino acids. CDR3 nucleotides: TGCGCCAGCAGCCAACCCGACGGCGCAGATACGCAGTATTTT. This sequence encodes CASSQPDGADTQYF.

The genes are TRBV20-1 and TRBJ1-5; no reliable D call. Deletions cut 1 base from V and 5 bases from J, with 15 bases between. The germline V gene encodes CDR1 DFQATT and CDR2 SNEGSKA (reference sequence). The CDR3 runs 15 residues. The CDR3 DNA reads TGCAGTGCTAGAGTATCGGAGGGCCAAGATCAGCCCCAGCATTTT. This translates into CSARVSEGQDQPQHF.

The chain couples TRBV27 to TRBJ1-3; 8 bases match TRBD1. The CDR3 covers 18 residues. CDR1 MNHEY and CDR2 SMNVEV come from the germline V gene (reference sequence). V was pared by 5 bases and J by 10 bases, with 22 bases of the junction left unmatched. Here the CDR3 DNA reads TGTGCCAGCAGTCCCTCGATTCCCCCCGACAGACAGGGGACAACCATATATTTT. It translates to CASSPSIPPDRQGTTIYF.

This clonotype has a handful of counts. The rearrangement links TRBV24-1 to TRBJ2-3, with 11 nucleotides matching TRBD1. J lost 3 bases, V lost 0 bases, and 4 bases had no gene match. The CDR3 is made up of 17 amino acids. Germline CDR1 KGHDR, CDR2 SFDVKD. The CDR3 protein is CATSDLGGTGGTDTQYF. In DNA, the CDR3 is TGTGCCACCAGTGATTTGGGCGGGACAGGGGGAACAGATACGCAGTATTTT.

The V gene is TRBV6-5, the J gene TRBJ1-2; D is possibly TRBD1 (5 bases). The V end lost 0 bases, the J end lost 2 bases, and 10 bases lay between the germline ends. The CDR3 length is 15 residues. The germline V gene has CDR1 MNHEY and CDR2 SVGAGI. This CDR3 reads CASSYSATGNYGYTF. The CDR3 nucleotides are TGTGCCAGCAGTTACTCAGCTACAGGCAACTATGGCTACACCTTC.

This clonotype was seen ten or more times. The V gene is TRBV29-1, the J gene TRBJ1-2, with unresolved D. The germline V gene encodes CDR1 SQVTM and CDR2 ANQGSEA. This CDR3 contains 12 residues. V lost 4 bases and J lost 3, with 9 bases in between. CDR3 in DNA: TGCAGCGTTGGATCTAGGGACTATGGCTACACCTTC. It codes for CSVGSRDYGYTF.